What follows are 23 T cell receptor beta chains derived from one specimen sequenced in a study of neurological immune-mediated disorders. Each CDR3 protein gets one entry after TCRdb re-called the 5' RACE reads with MiXCR. The sample has about 39,000 distinct CDR3 sequences, approximately 7% seen once. Sequencing was done on a sample of CD4+ T cells from blood. The receptors were gathered from a man over 45 in good health.

This clonotype was picked up many times. The chain recombines TRBV6-2 or TRBV6-3 with TRBJ2-1; 7 bases are shared with TRBD1. Germline V lookup: CDR1 MNHEY, CDR2 SVGEGT. Unmatched junction bases numbered 12, after V lost 6 bases and J lost 4 bases. The CDR3 is 16 amino acids. The DNA of the CDR3 is TGTGCCAGCAGACCCCCGACAGGGTTAGGGTACAATGAGCAGTTCTTC. Translation gives CASRPPTGLGYNEQFF.

This clonotype was recorded many times. The chain couples TRBV7-2 to TRBJ2-1; TRBD1 aligns across 7 bases. Germline V gene sequence: CDR1 SGHTA, CDR2 FQGNSA. Trimming at V came to 5 bases and at J to 0 bases, leaving 16 bases not matched to a gene. The CDR3 length is 19 residues. The CDR3 DNA reads TGTGCCAGCAGCCTACAGGGGTCTAGTACATTAGACTCCTACAATGAGCAGTTCTTC. Translating gives CASSLQGSSTLDSYNEQFF.

This clonotype was picked up a small number of times. J is TRBJ2-3 and V is TRBV7-8; 13 bases line up with TRBD2. This CDR3 comprises 16 residues. J lost 2 bases, V lost 5 bases, and 4 bases had no gene match. The germline CDR1 and CDR2 sequences are SGHVS and FQNEAQ. The CDR3 sequence: CASSPGLAGATDTQYF. In DNA form, the CDR3 reads TGTGCCAGCAGCCCCGGACTAGCGGGAGCCACAGATACGCAGTATTTT.

The table lists this clonotype with many counts. CDR3 sequence: CSAESQGLSLSEQYF. Here the CDR3 DNA reads TGCAGTGCCGAAAGTCAGGGGCTTTCTCTTAGCGAGCAGTACTTC. The chain links TRBV20-1 to TRBJ2-7; the D gene is possibly TRBD1 (6 bases). CDR1 and CDR2 from the germline V gene are DFQATT and SNEGSKA (reference sequence). V gave up 6 bases and J gave up 6 bases, with 24 bases separating them. The CDR3 extends over 15 amino acids.

This clonotype was observed once. Since a much larger clone is just one base distant, this may be a read error. The rearrangement links TRBV7-8 to TRBJ1-4; a possible D gene is TRBD1 (5 bases). Germline values: CDR1 SGHVS, CDR2 FQNEAQ. Trimming took 5 bases from V and 7 from J, leaving 17 bases between them. The CDR3 is 15 amino acids. The CDR3 is CASSARKGWTEKLFF. The DNA for the CDR3 is TGTGCCAGCAGCGCCAGAAAGGGGTGGACTGAAAAACTGTTTTTT.

This clonotype has at least ten counts. The chain recombines TRBV7-2 with TRBJ2-1, with unresolved D. The CDR3 is made up of 12 amino acids. CDR1 and CDR2 from the germline V gene are SGHTA and FQGNSA. V lost 0 bases, J lost 6 bases, and 3 bases lay in between. The CDR3 spells CASSLALNEQFF. In DNA, the CDR3 is TGTGCCAGCAGCTTAGCGCTCAATGAGCAGTTCTTC.

This clonotype was observed at least ten times. V and J are TRBV18 and TRBJ2-3; the match to TRBD2 covers 10 bases. V lost 3 bases, J lost 3 bases, and 0 bases stayed unmatched. Germline V gene sequence: CDR1 KGHSH, CDR2 LQKENI. CDR3 length equals 14 residues. CDR3 in amino acids: CASSPSGRTDTQYF. CDR3 bases: TGTGCCAGCTCACCTAGCGGGAGGACAGATACGCAGTATTTT.

As for this clonotype: Germline and junction disagree at one end, which may indicate a read error. V gene TRBV20-1 combines with J gene TRBJ2-1; either TRBD1 or TRBD2 may supply D (5 bases each). The CDR3 loop spans 12 amino acids. CDR1 and CDR2 from the germline V gene are DFQATT and SNEGSKA (reference sequence). The CDR3, as DNA: TGCAGTGCTAGCGGGACCAACAATGATCAGTTCTTC. Translation: CSASGTNNDQFF.

There are many counts of this clonotype. The rearrangement joins TRBV7-9 to TRBJ2-4; maybe TRBD2 (5 bases). V was shortened by 5 bases and J by 0 bases, with 11 bases between the two germline ends. The CDR3 totals 15 residues. Germline V lookup: CDR1 SEHNR, CDR2 FQNEAQ (reference sequence). The CDR3 sequence: CASSPPGIAKNIQYF. DNA of the CDR3: TGTGCCAGCAGCCCACCGGGGATAGCCAAAAACATTCAGTACTTC.

This clonotype came up many times. CDR3 nucleotide sequence: TGTGCCAGCAGCTCAACCGGGACAGCGAACACTGAAGCTTTCTTT. It encodes CASSSTGTANTEAFF. The chain has TRBV5-5 and TRBJ1-1; the match to TRBD1 covers 7 bases. Germline CDR1 reads SGHKS; CDR2 reads YYEKEE (reference sequence). Trimming cost V 3 bases and J 1 base; bases outside gene matches: 6. CDR3 length equals 15 residues. Full variable domain (rest looked up from reference TRBV5-5 and TRBJ1-1): DAGVTQSPTHLIKTRGQQVTLRCSPISGHKSVSWYQQVLGQGPQFIFQYYEKEERGRGNFPDRFSARQFPNYSSELNVNALLLGDSALYLCASSSTGTANTEAFFGQGTRLTVV.

This clonotype was picked up many times. V gene TRBV20-1 combines with J gene TRBJ1-1; D remains ambiguous. The length of the CDR3 is 12 residues. V dropped 3 bases and J dropped 2 bases, with 7 bases sitting between them. Per the germline V gene, CDR1 is DFQATT and CDR2 is SNEGSKA (reference sequence). CDR3 DNA sequence: TGCAGTGCTAGGCAAGGTAACACTGAAGCTTTCTTT. It encodes CSARQGNTEAFF.

At least ten counts were recorded for this clonotype. The chain recombines TRBV18 with TRBJ2-7; tentatively, D is TRBD1 or TRBD2 (5 bases each). Germline V gene lookup returns CDR1 KGHSH and CDR2 LQKENI. V lost 8 bases and J lost 0, with 14 bases in between. The CDR3 contains 14 residues. CDR3 sequence (DNA): TGTGCCAGCAACCGGGACCCCGGCTCCTACGAGCAGTACTTC. Translation gives CASNRDPGSYEQYF.

To note about this clonotype: One end of the junction does not line up with germline, which may come from a read error. The J gene is TRBJ2-1, the V gene TRBV28; maybe TRBD2 (6 bases). CDR1 is MDHEN and CDR2 is SYDVKM in the germline V gene. The CDR3 totals 16 residues. The CDR3 region has the DNA TGTGCCAGCAGAGCCTCGCGGGAACACCGGGGTAATGAACAGTTCTTC. Its protein product is CASRASREHRGNEQFF.

The chain couples TRBV3-1 to TRBJ2-3; 11 bases line up with TRBD2. V lost 5 bases, J lost 3 bases, and 13 bases stayed unmatched. CDR3 length: 18 residues. From germline, CDR1 is LGHDT and CDR2 YNNKEL (reference sequence). The CDR3 nucleotides read TGTGCCAGCAGCTACGCGGCTAGCGGGAGGACCTGGACAGATACGCAGTATTTT. This encodes CASSYAASGRTWTDTQYF.

The sample holds many counts of this clonotype. The rearrangement uses TRBV5-1 and TRBJ1-2; 7 bases fit TRBD1. Germline V gene sequence: CDR1 SGHRS, CDR2 YFSETQ. The CDR3 runs to 14 residues. Germline trimming cut 5 bases from V and 4 bases from J; bases unmatched to any gene: 8. In DNA form, the CDR3 reads TGCGCCAGCAGGTCAACAGGGGTGGCCTATGGCTACACCTTC. It is translated as CASRSTGVAYGYTF.

This clonotype was counted at least ten times. The chain links TRBV10-3 to TRBJ2-1, with D possibly matching TRBD2 (6 bases). The CDR3 is made up of 13 amino acids. V was trimmed by 6 bases and J by 6 bases, leaving 12 bases between them. CDR1 is ENHRY, CDR2 SYGVKD, per germline. The CDR3 region is CAISREDANEQFF. The CDR3 DNA is TGTGCCATCAGCAGGGAGGACGCCAATGAGCAGTTCTTC.

This clonotype was counted at least ten times. The chain is built from TRBV20-1 and TRBJ2-3, with 9 nucleotides matching TRBD1. J lost 6 bases, V lost 5 bases, and 6 bases had no gene match. Germline V CDR1 and CDR2: DFQATT, SNEGSKA (reference sequence). The CDR3 runs 13 residues. The CDR3 loop is CSAFGQGRDTQYF. The DNA for the CDR3 is TGCAGTGCTTTCGGACAGGGGCGGGATACGCAGTATTTT.

This clonotype was found many times. This chain joins TRBV11-1 and TRBJ2-7; D not resolved. Germline V gives CDR1 SGHAT, CDR2 FQDESV (reference sequence). The CDR3 runs 15 residues. Trimming took off 5 bases at V and 1 base at J, with 15 bases between the two ends. The CDR3 here is CASSPRIRRSYEQYF. The CDR3 DNA reads as TGTGCCAGCAGCCCTCGGATCCGCCGGTCCTACGAGCAGTACTTC.

This clonotype appeared many times. J is TRBJ2-7 and V is TRBV29-1; D gene unclear. This CDR3 is 13 amino acids long. Per the germline V gene, CDR1 is SQVTM and CDR2 is ANQGSEA. Trimming removed 4 bases at V and 0 bases at J, with 10 bases between. CDR3 bases: TGCAGCGTTGTTGGAAGATTCTCCTACGAGCAGTACTTC. This gives the protein CSVVGRFSYEQYF.

The chain carries TRBV5-5 and TRBJ2-2; 7 bases fit TRBD1. Germline CDR1 is SGHKS and CDR2 is YYEKEE (reference sequence). V lost 3 bases, J lost 0 bases, and 2 bases stayed unmatched. CDR3 length: 15 amino acids. The CDR3 sequence: CASSWGQTNTGELFF. CDR3 in DNA: TGTGCCAGCAGCTGGGGACAGACGAACACCGGGGAGCTGTTTTTT.

There are many counts of this clonotype. The chain employs TRBV20-1 and TRBJ1-6; TRBD1 matches at 9 bases. Germline values: CDR1 DFQATT, CDR2 SNEGSKA (reference sequence). Germline trimming cut 2 bases from V and 4 bases from J; bases unmatched to any gene: 6. CDR3 length: 16 amino acids. The chain's CDR3 is CSARIRDRDYNSPLHF. For the CDR3, the DNA is TGCAGTGCTAGAATCCGGGACAGGGATTATAATTCACCCCTCCACTTT.

This clonotype was counted many times. V gene TRBV6-5 combines with J gene TRBJ2-7; possibly TRBD1 for D (5 bases). The germline V and J ends were trimmed by 6 bases and 6 bases, with 12 bases remaining between them. Germline V gene data show CDR1 as MNHEY and CDR2 as SVGAGI. The CDR3 totals 12 residues. CDR3 in DNA: TGTGCCAGCAGCCCACGAAGGGGCGAGCAGTACTTC. Its protein is CASSPRRGEQYF.

This clonotype was detected ten times or more. The rearrangement joins TRBV7-2 to TRBJ2-1; 14 nucleotides line up with TRBD2. J lost 6 bases, V lost 4 bases, and 17 bases had no gene match. CDR1 and CDR2 (germline): SGHTA, FQGNSA. The CDR3 covers 20 residues. CDR3 DNA: TGTGCCAGCAGCTCAACGGGACTAGCGGGAGAGGGTAGTAGGGCCAATGAGCAGTTCTTC. Translating it yields CASSSTGLAGEGSRANEQFF.